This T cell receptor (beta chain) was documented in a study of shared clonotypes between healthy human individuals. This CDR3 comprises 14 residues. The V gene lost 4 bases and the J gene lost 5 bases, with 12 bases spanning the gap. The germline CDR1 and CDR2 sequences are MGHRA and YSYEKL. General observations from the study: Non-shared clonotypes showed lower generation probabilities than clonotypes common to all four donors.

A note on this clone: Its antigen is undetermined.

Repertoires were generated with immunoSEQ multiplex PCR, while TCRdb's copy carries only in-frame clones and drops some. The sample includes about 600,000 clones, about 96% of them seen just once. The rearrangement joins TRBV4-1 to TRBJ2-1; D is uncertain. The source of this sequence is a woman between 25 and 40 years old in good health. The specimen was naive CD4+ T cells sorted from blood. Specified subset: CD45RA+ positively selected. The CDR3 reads CASSPGASDNEQFF. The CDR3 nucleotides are TGCGCCAGCAGCCCCGGAGCCTCGGACAATGAGCAGTTCTTC.